The TCR beta chain under discussion was sequenced for a study of technical replicates of blood from a handful of donors (dated by TCRdb to between 2016 and 2019). Regarding this clone: The specificity of this receptor is unknown. Nothing much larger sits one base from this clone, and base qualities are not available.

Libraries were built with the immunoSEQ multiplex PCR assay. TCRdb's version of the immuneACCESS table is confined to in-frame rearrangements and falls short of the full clone set. An unresolved V gene accounts for under half of the shortfall where checked; the remainder is of unknown origin. The sample yields roughly 93,000 clones; 95% were counted once. Over 0.25% of the sample is held by the ten biggest clonotypes. V has 4 bases trimmed and J has 3 bases trimmed; junction bases matching no gene number 9. From its cysteine to its phenylalanine, the CDR3 spans 16 amino acids. The entry retains the CDR3 DNA only, 48 bases that are in frame from base 1. The germline V gene provides CDR1 SGHRS and CDR2 YFSETQ.

Sequencing input: T cells isolated from PBMCs. The TCR originated in a human donor in good health. The V and J segments used are TRBV5-1 and TRBJ2-2, and 7 junction bases match TRBD1. The CDR3 here reads CASSPRQGIDTGELFF. The nucleotides are TGCGCCAGCAGCCCCAGACAGGGAATAGACACCGGGGAGCTGTTTTTT.